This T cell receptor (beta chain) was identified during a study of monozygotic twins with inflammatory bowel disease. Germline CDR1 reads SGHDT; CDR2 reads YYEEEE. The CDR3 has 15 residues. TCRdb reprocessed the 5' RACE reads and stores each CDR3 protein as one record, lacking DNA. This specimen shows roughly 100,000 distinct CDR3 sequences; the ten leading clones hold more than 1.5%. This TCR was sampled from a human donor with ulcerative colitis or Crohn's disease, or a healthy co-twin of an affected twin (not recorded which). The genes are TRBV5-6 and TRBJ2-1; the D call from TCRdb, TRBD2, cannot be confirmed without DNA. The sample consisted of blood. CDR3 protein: CASSLASSRLIGAVF. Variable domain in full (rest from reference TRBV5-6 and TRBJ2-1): DAGVTQSPTHLIKTRGQQVTLRCSPKSGHDTVSWYQQALGQGPQFIFQYYEEEERQRGNFPDRFSGHQFPNYSSELNVNALLLGDSALYLCASSLASSRLIGAVFGPGTRLTVL.